What follows describes a single TCR beta chain. Its antigen is as yet unknown. The sample belongs to a study of T-cell reconstitution after alpha-beta-depleted transplantation in children. The study's findings and limits: Reportedly, only several hundred clones from non-depleted graft cells drove alpha-beta T-cell counts at about two months. From newly produced T cells came most of the T-cell counts and diversity one year after transplant.

Between the trimmed V and J ends, which lost 2 bases and 7 bases, there was a span of 15 bases. The length of the CDR3 is 15 residues. Germline V gene data show CDR1 as MNHEY and CDR2 as SVGEGT. A TCRbeta library incorporating unique molecular identifiers was prepared. MiXCR was run by TCRdb on the PCR reads, yielding one entry per CDR3 protein. The sample includes 200,000 to 300,000 distinct CDR3 sequences, roughly a quarter seen only once; the top ten take roughly 5%. The sequences come from PBMCs, mostly from graft donor cells, collected 360 days after TCRalphabeta/CD19-depleted stem cell transplant. The V call is TRBV6-2 or TRBV6-3, the J call TRBJ2-1; a weak D match, TRBD2 (6 bases). This clonotype originated in a female patient aged 2-9 years who had a stem cell transplant for congenital amegakaryocytic thrombocytopenia, so the T cells may come from the graft donor. CDR3 region: CASSYNGGVRNEQFF. The CDR3 DNA follows: TGTGCCAGCAGTTACAACGGGGGAGTCAGGAATGAGCAGTTCTTC.